The source of this T cell receptor (beta chain) is a study of PD-1 blockade in mismatch repair-deficient tumors. The wider study: Enrolled about 2013-2017, patients had progressing, pretreated mismatch repair-deficient cancers of about a dozen types.

Study findings and constraints: Tumor-resident clones, often undetectable pretreatment in blood, expanded then contracted after pembrolizumab.

Mismatch repair deficiency was confirmed in all patients, by PCR or immunohistochemistry. The table came from immunoSEQ multiplex PCR; TCRdb's copy has only in-frame clones and leaves some out. The sample has approximately 23,000 clones; approximately 84% are singletons. CDR1 and CDR2 (germline): LNHDA, SQIVND (reference sequence). CDR3 length: 13 residues. Unmatched junction bases numbered 12, after V lost 10 bases and J lost 10 bases. Worth noting for this clone: Its antigen is still unknown.

This chain joins TRBV19 and TRBJ1-4; 7 nucleotides agree with TRBD1. The sequencing used PBMCs, collected before pembrolizumab treatment. The receptor comes from an adult with mismatch repair-deficient cancer. The CDR3 here is CATLDREVGKLFF. The CDR3 region has the DNA TGTGCCACCCTAGACAGGGAAGTAGGAAAACTGTTTTTT.